These T cell receptor beta chains were read from a single sample in a study of shared clonotypes between healthy human individuals. Libraries were prepared by immunoSEQ multiplex PCR; TCRdb keeps only in-frame clonotypes and omits some of them. The table shows about 450,000 clones, with roughly three quarters occurring only once. The sample comprised PBMCs. Receptors originate from a woman between 40 and 50 years old in good health. Some clones in this sample may be carry-over from other donors' samples. The conserved cysteine and the conserved F or W are not part of the CDR3 here. A D gene is named only where the DNA matches it firmly.

d_gene | j_gene | v_gene | CDR3aa
- | TRBJ2-3 | TRBV7-3 | ASSLGIAGTDTQY
- | TRBJ1-2 | TRBV5-4 | ASSLSAGGFYGYT
TRBD1 | TRBJ2-2 | TRBV27 | ASSYRGANTGELF
- | TRBJ1-1 | TRBV27 | ASSTTKNTEAF
- | TRBJ2-3 | TRBV6-4 | ASSDSPGTDTQY
TRBD1 | TRBJ2-7 | TRBV11-3 | ASSLGHGQGADEQY
TRBD2 | TRBJ2-3 | TRBV6-4 | ASSRREADTQY
TRBD1 | TRBJ2-7 | TRBV7-9 | ASSLLHRGYEQY
TRBD2 | TRBJ2-1 | TRBV5-1 | ASRTGRPGAVGEQF
- | TRBJ2-7 | TRBV7-8 | ASSLDREDEQY
- | TRBJ2-2 | TRBV18 | ASSQQGSNTGELF
- | TRBJ2-7 | TRBV19 | ASSIRAGEQY
- | TRBJ2-1 | TRBV19 | ASSPNPSNEQF
TRBD1 | TRBJ2-7 | TRBV10-3 | AISVGPGQGLLEQY
TRBD1 | TRBJ2-7 | TRBV6-1 | ASSEGQGDSSYEQY
TRBD2 | TRBJ2-7 | TRBV6-1 | ASSEGTGGPREQY
TRBD1 | TRBJ1-2 | TRBV11-2 | ASSLTPDRGAYGYT
- | TRBJ2-5 | TRBV7-2 | ASSLTHQETQY
TRBD1 | TRBJ1-2 | TRBV5-1 | ASSLGGIANYGYT
TRBD2 | TRBJ2-2 | TRBV6-4 | ASSVTSGSTGELF
- | TRBJ1-5 | TRBV28 | ASSFRGSGQPQH
- | TRBJ2-1 | TRBV4-3 | ASSARDAYNEQF
- | TRBJ2-3 | TRBV4-1 | ASSHPFVDSTDTQY
- | TRBJ1-5 | TRBV5-6 | ASSLFSSGYQPQH
- | TRBJ2-7 | TRBV4-1 | ASSRQTISYEQY
TRBD1 | TRBJ1-1 | TRBV10-1 | ASSRTGRETEAF
- | TRBJ2-2 | TRBV27 | ASSFKNTGELF
- | TRBJ2-4 | TRBV28 | ASSSTRTENIQY
- | TRBJ2-2 | TRBV14 | ASSLYQPSTGGTGELF
- | TRBJ2-7 | TRBV28 | ASSFESYEQY
TRBD1 | TRBJ1-2 | TRBV5-1 | ASSLSAQGVYGYT
- | TRBJ2-3 | TRBV5-1 | ASDLGDGSTDTQY
- | TRBJ2-7 | TRBV7-8 | ASSLQGGGHYEQY
TRBD1 | TRBJ1-2 | TRBV15 | ATSRDRGGYT
- | TRBJ1-2 | TRBV27 | ASSFHPANYGYT
TRBD2 | TRBJ2-3 | TRBV4-3 | ASSPRTSGSGSDTQY
TRBD1 | TRBJ2-2 | TRBV15 | ATSWAGGASGELF
TRBD1 | TRBJ1-4 | TRBV6-1 | ASSKQGTNEKLF
TRBD1 | TRBJ2-7 | TRBV18 | ASYSGTGPYEQY
- | TRBJ1-5 | TRBV6-1 | ASSAQYSNQPQH
- | TRBJ2-3 | TRBV15 | ATSRDSQTSTDTQY
TRBD2 | TRBJ2-7 | TRBV29-1 | SAESGVGTYEQY
TRBD2 | TRBJ2-2 | TRBV9 | ASSVADEAGIQRDTGELF
TRBD2 | TRBJ2-3 | TRBV29-1 | SVGTSELGDTQY
TRBD2 | TRBJ2-6 | TRBV7-2 | ASSFTGASGVGANVLT
TRBD2 | TRBJ2-7 | TRBV2 | ASSITGTSSYEQY
- | TRBJ1-2 | TRBV5-6 | ASSRETRGVYGYT
TRBD2 | TRBJ2-1 | TRBV7-3 | ASSLTGLGHEQF
- | TRBJ1-2 | TRBV19 | ASSRQGYYGYT
- | TRBJ2-1 | TRBV7-2 | ASSFSPGGEQF
- | TRBJ2-7 | TRBV6-1 | ASSEYREDEQY
- | TRBJ2-7 | TRBV27 | ASSLAGAPLYEQY
TRBD2 | TRBJ2-7 | TRBV7-9 | ASRSPGLAGGTLAYEQY
TRBD1 | TRBJ2-2 | TRBV5-1 | ASSPGPQGAGAGELF
- | TRBJ1-1 | TRBV18 | ASSPTGAGPTNTEAF
- | TRBJ2-6 | TRBV29-1 | SVGWDALNSGANVLT